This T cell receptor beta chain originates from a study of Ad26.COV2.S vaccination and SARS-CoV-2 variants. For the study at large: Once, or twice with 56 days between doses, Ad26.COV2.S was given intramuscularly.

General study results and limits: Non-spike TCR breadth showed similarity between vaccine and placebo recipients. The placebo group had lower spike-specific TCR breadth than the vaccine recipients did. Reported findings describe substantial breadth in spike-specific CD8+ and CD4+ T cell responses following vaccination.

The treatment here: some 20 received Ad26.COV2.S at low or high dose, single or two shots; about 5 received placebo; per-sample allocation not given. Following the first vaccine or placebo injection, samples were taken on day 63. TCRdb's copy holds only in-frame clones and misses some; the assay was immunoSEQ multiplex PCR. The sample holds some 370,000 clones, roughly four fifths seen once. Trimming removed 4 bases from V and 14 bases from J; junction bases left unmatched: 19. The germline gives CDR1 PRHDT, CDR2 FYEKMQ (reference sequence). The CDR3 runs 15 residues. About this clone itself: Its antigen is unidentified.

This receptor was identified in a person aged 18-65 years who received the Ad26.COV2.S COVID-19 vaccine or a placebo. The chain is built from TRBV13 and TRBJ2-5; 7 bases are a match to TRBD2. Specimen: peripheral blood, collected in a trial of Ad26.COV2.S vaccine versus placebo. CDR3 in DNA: TGTGCCAGCAGCTCCCCTAACGGGGTAGCGGGCGCCACCTACTTC. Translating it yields CASSSPNGVAGATYF.